This T cell receptor (beta chain) was recorded in a study of shared clonotypes between healthy human individuals. General study results and limits: The represented genetic and exposure-history diversity was limited by the small number of donors.

Naivety among CD8 cells was defined by CD45RO negativity and positive CCR7 selection, thereby excluding terminally differentiated effector memory CD45RA+ cells. A remark on this clone: Its antigen is currently unknown.

With V trimmed by 6 bases and J by 4 bases, 4 bases remained unmatched. CDR1 is MDHEN and CDR2 is SYDVKM in the germline V gene. The CDR3 contains 13 residues. TCRdb's table, derived via immunoSEQ multiplex PCR, lists solely in-frame clones and lacks some. Of roughly 2 million clones in the sample, approximately 94% are singletons; the top ten hold about 1.1%. The clonotype comes from a man between 18 and 29 years old in good health. The source material was naive CD8+ T cells sorted from blood. The V gene is TRBV28, the J gene TRBJ1-2, with 8 bases identical to TRBD1. The CDR3 DNA sequence: TGTGCCAGCAGATGGACAGGGAGCTATGGCTACACCTTC. Protein sequence: CASRWTGSYGYTF.